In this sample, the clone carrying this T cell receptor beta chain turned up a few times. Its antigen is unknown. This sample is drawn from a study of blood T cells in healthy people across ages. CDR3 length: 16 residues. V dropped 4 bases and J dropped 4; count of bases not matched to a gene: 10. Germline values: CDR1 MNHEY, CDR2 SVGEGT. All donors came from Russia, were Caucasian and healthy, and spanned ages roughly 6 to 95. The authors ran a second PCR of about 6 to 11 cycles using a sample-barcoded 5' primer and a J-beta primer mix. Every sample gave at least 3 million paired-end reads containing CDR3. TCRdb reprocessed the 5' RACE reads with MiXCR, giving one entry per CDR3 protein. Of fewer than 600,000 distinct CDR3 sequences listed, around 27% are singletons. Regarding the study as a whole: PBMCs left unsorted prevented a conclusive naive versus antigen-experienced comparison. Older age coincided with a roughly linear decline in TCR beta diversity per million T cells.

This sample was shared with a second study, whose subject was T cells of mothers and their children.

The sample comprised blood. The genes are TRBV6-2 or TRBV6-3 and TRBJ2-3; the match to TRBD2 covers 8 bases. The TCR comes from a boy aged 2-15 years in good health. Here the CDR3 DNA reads TGTGCCAGCAGTTTTGTCCCGGGAGGGGCCGCAGATACGCAGTATTTT. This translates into CASSFVPGGAADTQYF.